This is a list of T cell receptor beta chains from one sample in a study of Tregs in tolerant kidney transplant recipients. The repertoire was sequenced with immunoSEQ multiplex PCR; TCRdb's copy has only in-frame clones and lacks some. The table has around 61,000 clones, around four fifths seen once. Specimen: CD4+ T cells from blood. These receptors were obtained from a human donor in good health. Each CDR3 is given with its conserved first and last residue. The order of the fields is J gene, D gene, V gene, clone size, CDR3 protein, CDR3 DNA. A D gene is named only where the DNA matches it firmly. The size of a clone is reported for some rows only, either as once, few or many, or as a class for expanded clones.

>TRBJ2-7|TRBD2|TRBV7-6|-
CASSLGLAPLEQYF
TGTGCCAGCAGCCTGGGACTAGCCCCCCTCGAGCAGTACTTC
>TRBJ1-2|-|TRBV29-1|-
CSVAASGRGYTF
TGCAGCGTTGCGGCGTCGGGACGTGGCTACACCTTC
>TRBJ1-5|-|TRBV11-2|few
CASSLENQPQHF
TGTGCCAGCAGCTTAGAGAATCAGCCCCAGCATTTT
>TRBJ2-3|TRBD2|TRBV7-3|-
CASSSGLAGSSTDTQYF
TGTGCCAGCAGCTCCGGTCTAGCGGGGTCTAGCACAGATACGCAGTATTTT
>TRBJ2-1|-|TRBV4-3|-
CASSLDPGYNEQFF
TGCGCCAGCAGCCTGGATCCGGGTTACAATGAGCAGTTCTTC
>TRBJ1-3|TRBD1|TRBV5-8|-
CASSSRGPGNTIYF
TGTGCCAGCAGCTCAAGGGGGCCCGGAAACACCATATATTTT
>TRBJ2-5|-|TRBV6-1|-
CASSEVQRPREYF
TGTGCCAGCAGTGAAGTCCAACGACCGAGGGAGTACTTC
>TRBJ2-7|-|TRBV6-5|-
CASNRLRDEPYEQYF
TGTGCCAGCAATAGACTCCGGGACGAGCCCTACGAGCAGTACTTC
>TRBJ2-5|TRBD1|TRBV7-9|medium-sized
CASSLIPRDRLLQETQYF
TGTGCCAGCAGCTTGATCCCCCGGGACAGACTGCTCCAAGAGACCCAGTACTTC
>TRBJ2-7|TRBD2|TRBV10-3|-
CAGWSGGSSYEQYF
TGTGCGGGGTGGAGCGGGGGGTCCTCCTACGAGCAGTACTTC
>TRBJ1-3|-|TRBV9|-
CASSVELRGSGNTIYF
TGTGCCAGCAGCGTAGAACTGAGGGGCTCTGGAAACACCATATATTTT
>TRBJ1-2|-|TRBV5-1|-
CASSSSPGAGGYTF
TGCGCCAGCAGCTCGAGCCCGGGCGCGGGCGGCTACACCTTC
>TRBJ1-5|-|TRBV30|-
CAWGDYSNQPQHF
TGTGCCTGGGGGGATTATAGCAATCAGCCCCAGCATTTT
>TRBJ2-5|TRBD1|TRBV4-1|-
CASSQGGLRGRRETQYF
TGCGCCAGCAGCCAAGGGGGCCTCAGGGGGCGCAGGGAGACCCAGTACTTC
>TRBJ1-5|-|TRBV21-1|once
CASSKDEGGQPQHF
TGTGCCAGCAGCAAAGACGAGGGGGGTCAGCCCCAGCATTTT
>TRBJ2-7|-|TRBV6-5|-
CASSQTDSSSYEQYF
TGTGCCAGCAGTCAGACTGACAGTAGCTCCTACGAGCAGTACTTC
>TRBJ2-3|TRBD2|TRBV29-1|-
CSVKGGGPGDTQYF
TGCAGCGTTAAAGGCGGGGGGCCGGGGGATACGCAGTATTTT
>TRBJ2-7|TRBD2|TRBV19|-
CASSTAGGGSSYEQYF
TGTGCCAGTAGTACCGCGGGGGGCGGGAGCTCCTACGAGCAGTACTTC
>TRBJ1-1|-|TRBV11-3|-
CASSLSQGTEAFF
TGTGCCAGCAGCTTATCCCAGGGCACTGAAGCTTTCTTT
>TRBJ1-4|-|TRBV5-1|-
CASSLGLEGAGEKLFF
TGCGCCAGCAGCTTGGGGCTGGAAGGGGCAGGAGAAAAACTGTTTTTT
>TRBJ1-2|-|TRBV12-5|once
CASGVAEIGGYTF
TGTGCTAGTGGCGTCGCGGAGATCGGTGGCTACACCTTC
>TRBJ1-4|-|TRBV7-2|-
CASSYWSGNEKLFF
TGTGCCAGCAGCTATTGGTCGGGAAATGAAAAACTGTTTTTT
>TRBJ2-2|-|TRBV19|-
CASSIAWGRYTGELFF
TGTGCCAGTAGTATAGCTTGGGGCCGATACACCGGGGAGCTGTTTTTT
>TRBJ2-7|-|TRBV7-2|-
CASSFSYEQYF
TGTGCCAGCAGCTTCTCCTACGAGCAGTACTTC
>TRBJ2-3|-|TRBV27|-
CASSLRATGQGSSTDTQYF
TGTGCCAGCAGTTTACGCGCCACCGGCCAGGGAAGTTCCACAGATACGCAGTATTTT
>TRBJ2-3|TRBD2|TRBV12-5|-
CASVSSGGSTRTDTQYF
TGTGCTAGTGTGAGTAGCGGGGGTTCGACTCGCACAGATACGCAGTATTTT